Presented here are 2 T cell receptor beta chains from one specimen sequenced in a study of CD4 and CD8 cells across lung adenocarcinoma regions (dated by TCRdb to 2017 to 2018). Library generation was performed with PCR. Sequencing relied on a HiSeq X Ten. TCRdb cleaned the public reads at Q25 with fastp, built clones with MiXCR and kept in-frame beta chains. Entries are consolidated by CDR3 protein sequence, retaining the most common genes and DNA. The sample table shows some 23,000 distinct CDR3 sequences, and around half are seen once. The ten largest clones capture 45% to 60% of the sample. The sample taken for sequencing was CD8+ T cells from the center of a lung tumor. The cell subset or site tag for this specimen amounts to: tumor center region. Receptor source: a male donor with lung adenocarcinoma. The CD4 and CD8 labels of this study may be unreliable.

Within the sample, this clonotype is medium-sized. This sequence joins TRBV4-1 and TRBJ2-3; D remains ambiguous. Germline V gives CDR1 MGHRA, CDR2 YSYEKL. V lost 0 bases and J 0 bases, leaving 7 bases between the germline ends. There are 15 residues in the CDR3. The CDR3 DNA is TGCGCCAGCAGCCAAGAGGGCGTGAGCACAGATACGCAGTATTTT. The encoded protein is CASSQEGVSTDTQYF.

The V and J genes are TRBV7-7 and TRBJ1-1; D uncertain. CDR1 SSHAT and CDR2 FNYEAQ come from the germline V gene (reference sequence). The CDR3 runs to 13 residues. V dropped 1 base and J dropped 3 bases, with 6 bases sitting between them. The CDR3 DNA follows: TGTGCCAGCAGCTTAGACGTCTACACTGAAGCTTTCTTT. This codes for CASSLDVYTEAFF.